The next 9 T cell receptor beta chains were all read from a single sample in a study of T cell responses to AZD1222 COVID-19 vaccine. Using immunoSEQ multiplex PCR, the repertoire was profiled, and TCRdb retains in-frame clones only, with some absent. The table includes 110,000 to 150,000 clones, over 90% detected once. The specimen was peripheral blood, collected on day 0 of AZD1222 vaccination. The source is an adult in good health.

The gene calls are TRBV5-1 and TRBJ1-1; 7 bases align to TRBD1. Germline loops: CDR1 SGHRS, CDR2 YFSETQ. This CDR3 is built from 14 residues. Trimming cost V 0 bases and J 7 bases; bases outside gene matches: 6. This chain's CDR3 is CASSLDTGAYEAFF. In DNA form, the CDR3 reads TGCGCCAGCAGCTTGGACACAGGGGCCTATGAAGCTTTCTTT.

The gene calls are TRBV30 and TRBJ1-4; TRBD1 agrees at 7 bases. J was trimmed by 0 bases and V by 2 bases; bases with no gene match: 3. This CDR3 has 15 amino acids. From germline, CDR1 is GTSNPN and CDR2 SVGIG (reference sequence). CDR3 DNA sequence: TGTGCCTGGAGTAAGGGGGCTGCAACTAATGAAAAACTGTTTTTT. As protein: CAWSKGAATNEKLFF.

CDR3 sequence reads: CASSLRLAGPYEQYF. CDR3 DNA: TGCGCCAGCAGCTTGCGACTAGCGGGACCCTACGAGCAGTACTTC. The V and J genes are TRBV5-1 and TRBJ2-7; 11 positions agree with TRBD2. The CDR3 is 15 amino acids. The junction had 2 bases not matched to a gene; V was cut back by 1 base and J by 2 bases. Germline CDR1 and CDR2: SGHRS and YFSETQ.

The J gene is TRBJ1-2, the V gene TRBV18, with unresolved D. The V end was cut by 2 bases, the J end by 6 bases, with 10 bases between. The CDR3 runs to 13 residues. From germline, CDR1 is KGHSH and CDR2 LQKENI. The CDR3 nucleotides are TGTGCCAGCTCACCATCCGACGGGCATGGCTACACCTTC. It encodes CASSPSDGHGYTF.

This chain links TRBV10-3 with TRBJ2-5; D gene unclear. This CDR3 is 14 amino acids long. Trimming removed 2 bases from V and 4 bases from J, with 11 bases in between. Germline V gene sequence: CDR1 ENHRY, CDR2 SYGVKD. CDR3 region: CAISEGNDGETQYF. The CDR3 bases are TGTGCCATCAGTGAGGGGAATGATGGAGAGACCCAGTACTTC.

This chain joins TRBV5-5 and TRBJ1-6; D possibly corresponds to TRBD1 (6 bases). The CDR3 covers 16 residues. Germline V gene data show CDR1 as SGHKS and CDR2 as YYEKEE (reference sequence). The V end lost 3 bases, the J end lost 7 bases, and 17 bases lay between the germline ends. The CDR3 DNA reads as TGTGCCAGCAGCTCACCTCCGGGACACTCAAATTCACCCCTCCACTTT. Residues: CASSSPPGHSNSPLHF.

The DNA for the CDR3 is TGTGCCAGCAGTACCTTTGCAACTAATGAAAAACTGTTTTTT. Amino acids: CASSTFATNEKLFF. The chain couples TRBV6-5 to TRBJ1-4; D not certain. The length of the CDR3 is 14 residues. Germline CDR1 reads MNHEY; CDR2 reads SVGAGI. The V gene lost 5 bases and the J gene lost 0 bases, with 7 bases spanning the gap.

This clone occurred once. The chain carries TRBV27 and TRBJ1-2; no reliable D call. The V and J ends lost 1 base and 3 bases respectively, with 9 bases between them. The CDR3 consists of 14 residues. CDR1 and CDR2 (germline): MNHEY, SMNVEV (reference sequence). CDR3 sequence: CASSLFFSDYGYTF. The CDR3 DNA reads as TGTGCCAGCAGTTTATTTTTCAGCGACTATGGCTACACCTTC.

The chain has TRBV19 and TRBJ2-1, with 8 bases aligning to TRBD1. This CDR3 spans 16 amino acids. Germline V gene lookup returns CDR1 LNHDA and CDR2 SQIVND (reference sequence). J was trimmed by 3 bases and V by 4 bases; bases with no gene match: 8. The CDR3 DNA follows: TGTGCCAGTAGTAGGACAGGGATTATCCTCTACAATGAGCAGTTCTTC. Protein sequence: CASSRTGIILYNEQFF.